The present TCR beta chain was sequenced within a study of T cell responses to AZD1222 COVID-19 vaccine. Notes on the study in general: Repertoires were sampled only after the peak T cell response. Distributed over spike, vaccine-associated CD4 TCRs predominated at 160-218 and 743-854. Reports say nearly half of spike-specific TCRs go after unmutated variant regions. Baseline seropositivity occurred in only a handful of AZD1222 recipients.

V gave up 0 bases and J gave up 4 bases; unmatched junction bases: 4. Germline V gene lookup returns CDR1 SGDLS and CDR2 YYNGEE. This CDR3 region has 16 residues. Clones were read by immunoSEQ multiplex PCR, and TCRdb kept only the in-frame ones, dropping some. The data contain 100,000 to 150,000 clones, roughly 92% of them seen just once; the ten biggest clones take up about 5%. Concerning this clone: Its antigen is unidentified.

V gene TRBV9 combines with J gene TRBJ2-2; the match to TRBD2 covers 9 bases. Sample: peripheral blood, taken on day 0 of AZD1222 vaccination. The clonotype was recovered from an adult in good health. The CDR3 loop reads CASSVERTSVTGELFF. In DNA, the CDR3 is TGTGCCAGCAGCGTAGAGAGGACTAGCGTCACCGGGGAGCTGTTTTTT. Variable domain in full (rest from reference TRBV9 and TRBJ2-2): DSGVTQTPKHLITATGQRVTLRCSPRSGDLSVYWYQQSLDQGLQFLIQYYNGEERAKGNILERFSAQQFPDLHSELNLSSLELGDSALYFCASSVERTSVTGELFFGEGSRLTVL.